This T cell receptor (beta chain) was identified in a study of cytomegalovirus exposure and HLA in healthy donors. Regarding the study as a whole: The authors reported that TCR beta sequences could predict HLA-A and HLA-B alleles. These predictions were accurate for most subjects in the first cohort.

Remarks on this clone: Its cognate antigen is unknown.

13 Jbeta primers and 60 Vbeta primers were used for the PCR. In the source study's methods: An analysis that came later counted some 80 million unique TCR beta chains, around 12 million shared. The data were produced by immunoSEQ multiplex PCR, yet TCRdb's version contains in-frame clones alone and is incomplete. Clone size and V and J calls were adopted from that table, with D and trimming inferred from the DNA. The data show 90,000 to 120,000 clones, roughly three quarters seen once. With V trimmed by 2 bases and J by 9 bases, 7 bases remained unmatched. There are 14 residues in the CDR3. CDR1 is LNHDA and CDR2 is SQIVND in the germline V gene (reference sequence). The donors, nominally healthy at sampling, likely had unrecorded immune exposures.

The origin of this receptor is a man aged 40-49 years in good health and CMV-seropositive. The chain links TRBV19 to TRBJ2-1; TRBD1 agrees at 7 bases. The specimen sequenced was PBMCs. CDR3 amino acids: CASSIQQGNFEQFF. In DNA, the CDR3 is TGTGCCAGTAGTATACAACAGGGGAATTTTGAGCAGTTCTTC. Variable domain in full (rest from reference TRBV19 and TRBJ2-1): DGGITQSPKYLFRKEGQNVTLSCEQNLNHDAMYWYRQDPGQGLRLIYYSQIVNDFQKGDIAEGYSVSREKKESFPLTVTSAQKNPTAFYLCASSIQQGNFEQFFGPGTRLTVL.